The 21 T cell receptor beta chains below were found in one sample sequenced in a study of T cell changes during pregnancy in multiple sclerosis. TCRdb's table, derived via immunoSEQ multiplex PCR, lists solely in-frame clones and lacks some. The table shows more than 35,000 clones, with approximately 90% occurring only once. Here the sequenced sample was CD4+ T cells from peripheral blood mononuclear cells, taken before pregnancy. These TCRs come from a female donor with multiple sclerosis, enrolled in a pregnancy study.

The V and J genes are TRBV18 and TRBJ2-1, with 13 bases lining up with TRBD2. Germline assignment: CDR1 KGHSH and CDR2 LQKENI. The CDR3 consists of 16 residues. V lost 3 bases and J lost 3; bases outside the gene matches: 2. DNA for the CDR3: TGTGCCAGCTCACCGGGACTAGCGGGGAACTACAATGAGCAGTTCTTC. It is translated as CASSPGLAGNYNEQFF.

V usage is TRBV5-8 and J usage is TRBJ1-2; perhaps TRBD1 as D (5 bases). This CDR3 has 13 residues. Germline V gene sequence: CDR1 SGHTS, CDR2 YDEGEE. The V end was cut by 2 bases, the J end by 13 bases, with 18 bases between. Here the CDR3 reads CASSLPGLPFRTF. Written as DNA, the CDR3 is TGTGCCAGCAGCTTACCGGGACTCCCTTTTCGCACCTTC.

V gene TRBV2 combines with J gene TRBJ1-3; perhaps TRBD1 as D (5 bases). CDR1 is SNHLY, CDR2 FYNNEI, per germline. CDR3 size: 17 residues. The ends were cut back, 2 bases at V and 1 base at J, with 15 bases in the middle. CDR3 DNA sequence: TGTGCCAGCAGTGAAATCGGTATGGAGGGGTCTGGAAACACCATATATTTT. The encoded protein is CASSEIGMEGSGNTIYF. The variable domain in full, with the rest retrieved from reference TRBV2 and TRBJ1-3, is EPEVTQTPSHQVTQMGQEVILRCVPISNHLYFYWYRQILGQKVEFLVSFYNNEISEKSEIFDDQFSVERPDGSNFTLKIRSTKLEDSAMYFCASSEIGMEGSGNTIYFGEGSWLTVV.

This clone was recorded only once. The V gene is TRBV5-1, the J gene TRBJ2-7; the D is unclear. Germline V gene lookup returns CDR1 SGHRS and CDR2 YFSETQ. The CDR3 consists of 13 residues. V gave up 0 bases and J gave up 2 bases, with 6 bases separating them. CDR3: CASSLAQAYEQYF. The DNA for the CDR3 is TGCGCCAGCAGCTTGGCGCAGGCCTACGAGCAGTACTTC.

The CDR3 here is CASGPDRVTHTEAFF. For the CDR3, the DNA is TGTGCTAGTGGTCCCGACAGGGTGACCCACACTGAAGCTTTCTTT. The rearrangement uses TRBV12-5 and TRBJ1-1; 7 nucleotides line up with TRBD1. From germline, CDR1 is LGHNT and CDR2 FRNRAP. With V trimmed by 5 bases and J by 3 bases, 9 bases remained unmatched. CDR3 length: 15 amino acids.

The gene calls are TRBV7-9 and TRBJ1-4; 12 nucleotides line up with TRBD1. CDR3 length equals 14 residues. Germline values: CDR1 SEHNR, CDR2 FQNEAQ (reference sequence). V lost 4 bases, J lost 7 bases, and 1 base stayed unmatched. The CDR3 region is CASSWDRGPEKLFF. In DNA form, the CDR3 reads TGTGCCAGCAGCTGGGACAGGGGGCCTGAAAAACTGTTTTTT.

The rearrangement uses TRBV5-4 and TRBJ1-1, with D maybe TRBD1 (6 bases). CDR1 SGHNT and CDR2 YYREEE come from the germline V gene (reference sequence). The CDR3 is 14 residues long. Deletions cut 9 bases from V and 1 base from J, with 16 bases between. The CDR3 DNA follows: TGTGCCACCTCACCTGGGGGCCCGAACACTGAAGCTTTCTTT. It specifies CATSPGGPNTEAFF. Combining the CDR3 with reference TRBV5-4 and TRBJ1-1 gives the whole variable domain ETGVTQSPTHLIKTRGQQVTLRCSSQSGHNTVSWYQQALGQGPQFIFQYYREEENGRGNFPPRFSGLQFPNYSSELNVNALELDDSALYLCATSPGGPNTEAFFGQGTRLTVV.

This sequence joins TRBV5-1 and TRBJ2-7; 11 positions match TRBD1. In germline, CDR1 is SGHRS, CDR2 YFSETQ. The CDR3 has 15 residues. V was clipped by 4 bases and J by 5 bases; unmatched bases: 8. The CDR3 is CASSPLMGQGDEQYF. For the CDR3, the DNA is TGCGCCAGCAGCCCTTTGATGGGACAGGGGGACGAGCAGTACTTC.

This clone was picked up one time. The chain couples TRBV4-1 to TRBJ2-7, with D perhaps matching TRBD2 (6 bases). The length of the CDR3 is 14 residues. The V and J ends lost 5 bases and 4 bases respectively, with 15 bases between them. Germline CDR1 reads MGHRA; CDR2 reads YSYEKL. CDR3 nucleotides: TGCGCCAGCAGCGGGGGGACGGAAGATTACGAGCAGTACTTC. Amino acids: CASSGGTEDYEQYF.

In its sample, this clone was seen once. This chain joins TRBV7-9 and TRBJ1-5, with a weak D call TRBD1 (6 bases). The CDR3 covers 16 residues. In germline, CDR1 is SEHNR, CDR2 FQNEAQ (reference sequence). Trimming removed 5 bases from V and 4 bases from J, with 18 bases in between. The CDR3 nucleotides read TGTGCCAGCAGCGTGTTCCGGGGGGCATTAAATCAGCCCCAGCATTTT. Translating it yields CASSVFRGALNQPQHF.

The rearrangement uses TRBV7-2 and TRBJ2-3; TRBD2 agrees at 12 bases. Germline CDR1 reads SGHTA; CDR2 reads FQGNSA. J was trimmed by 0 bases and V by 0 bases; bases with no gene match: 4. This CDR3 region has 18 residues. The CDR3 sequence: CASSLALAGGPSTDTQYF. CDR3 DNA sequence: TGTGCCAGCAGCTTAGCCCTAGCGGGGGGGCCGAGCACAGATACGCAGTATTTT.

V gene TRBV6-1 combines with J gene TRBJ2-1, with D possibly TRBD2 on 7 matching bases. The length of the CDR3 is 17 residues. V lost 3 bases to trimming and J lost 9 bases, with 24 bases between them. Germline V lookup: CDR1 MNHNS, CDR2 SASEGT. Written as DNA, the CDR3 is TGTGCCAGCAGTGAGGTCGTGGGGGGGGCCTCCTCAATTGAGCAGTTCTTC. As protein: CASSEVVGGASSIEQFF.

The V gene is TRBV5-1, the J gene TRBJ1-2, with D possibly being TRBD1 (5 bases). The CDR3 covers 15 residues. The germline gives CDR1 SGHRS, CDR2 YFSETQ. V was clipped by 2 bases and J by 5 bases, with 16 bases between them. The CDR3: CASSFGSSSGYGYTF. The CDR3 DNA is TGCGCCAGCAGCTTCGGTTCGTCGTCAGGGTATGGCTACACCTTC.

DNA of the CDR3: TGTGCCAGCAGCTTAAGACCGGCAGGTAACGCTGAAGCTTTCTTT. It yields the protein CASSLRPAGNAEAFF. The chain carries TRBV11-3 and TRBJ1-1, with D hard to call. The CDR3 has 15 residues. Germline V CDR1 and CDR2: SGHNT, YENEEA. Trimming removed 2 bases at V and 6 bases at J, with 16 bases between.

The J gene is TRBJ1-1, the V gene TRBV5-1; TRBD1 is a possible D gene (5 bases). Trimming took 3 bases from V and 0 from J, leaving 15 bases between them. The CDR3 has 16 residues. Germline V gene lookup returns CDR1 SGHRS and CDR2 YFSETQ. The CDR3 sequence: CASSSLGGAVNTEAFF. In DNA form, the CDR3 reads TGCGCCAGCAGCTCTCTGGGAGGGGCCGTGAACACTGAAGCTTTCTTT.

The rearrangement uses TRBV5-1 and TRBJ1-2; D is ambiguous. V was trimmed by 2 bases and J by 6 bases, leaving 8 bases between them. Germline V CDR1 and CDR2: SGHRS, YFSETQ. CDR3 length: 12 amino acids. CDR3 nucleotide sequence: TGCGCCAGCAGCTTAGGGAGTCATGGCTACACCTTC. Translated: CASSLGSHGYTF.

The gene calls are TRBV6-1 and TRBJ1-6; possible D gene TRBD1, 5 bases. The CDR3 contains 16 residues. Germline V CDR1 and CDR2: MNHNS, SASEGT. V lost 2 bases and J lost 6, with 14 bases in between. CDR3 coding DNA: TGTGCCAGCAGTGAACGCCGGGACTCTTTTAATTCACCCCTCCACTTT. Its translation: CASSERRDSFNSPLHF.

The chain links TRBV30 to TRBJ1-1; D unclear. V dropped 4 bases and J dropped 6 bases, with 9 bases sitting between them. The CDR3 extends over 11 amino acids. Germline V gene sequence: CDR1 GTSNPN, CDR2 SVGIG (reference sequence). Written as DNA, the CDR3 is TGTGCCTGGACTTATCGGGCTGAAGCTTTCTTT. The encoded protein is CAWTYRAEAFF.

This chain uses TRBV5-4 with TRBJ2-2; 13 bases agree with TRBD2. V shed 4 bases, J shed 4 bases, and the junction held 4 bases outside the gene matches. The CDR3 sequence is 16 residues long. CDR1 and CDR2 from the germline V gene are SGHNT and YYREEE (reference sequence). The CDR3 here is CASSPGLAGVTGELFF. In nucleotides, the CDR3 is TGTGCCAGCAGCCCCGGACTAGCGGGGGTCACCGGGGAGCTGTTTTTT.

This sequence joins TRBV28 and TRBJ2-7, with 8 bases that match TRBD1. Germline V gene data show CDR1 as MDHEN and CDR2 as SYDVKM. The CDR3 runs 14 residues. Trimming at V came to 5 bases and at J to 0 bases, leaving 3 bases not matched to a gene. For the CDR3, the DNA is TGTGCCAGCAGTCGACAGGGGAGCTCCTACGAGCAGTACTTC. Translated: CASSRQGSSYEQYF.

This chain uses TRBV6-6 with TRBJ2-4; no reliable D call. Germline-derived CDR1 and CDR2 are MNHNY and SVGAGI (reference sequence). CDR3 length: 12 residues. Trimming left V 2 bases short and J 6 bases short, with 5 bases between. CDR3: CASSYPLNIQYF. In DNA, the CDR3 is TGTGCCAGCAGTTACCCCCTAAACATTCAGTACTTC.